This T cell receptor beta chain comes out of a study of monozygotic twins with inflammatory bowel disease (dated by TCRdb to the late 2010s). Some background on the complete study: The full study comprised 30 or so monozygotic twin pairs: nine German pairs (four IBD-concordant, five IBD-discordant) and 19 IBD-discordant Danish pairs. Disease-associated traits were sought mainly through comparisons between IBD patients and their genetically identical healthy co-twins within discordant pairs. Each individual had, on average, about 151 000 unique TCRalpha sequences and 181 000 unique TCRbeta sequences available for analysis.

From each donor, a roughly 2.3 ml peripheral blood sample was collected into PAXgene tubes and stored at -80 degrees C. Without any T cell sorting, total RNA was extracted from whole blood using the PAXgene blood miRNA kit on an automated QIAcube. Deep TCRalpha and TCRbeta repertoire profiling with unique molecular barcoding was performed on peripheral blood of monozygotic twin pairs concordant or discordant for inflammatory bowel disease. Smoking habits were recorded for all twin pairs, with individuals classified as current, former or never smokers. Overall results and qualifications from the work: Differing immunosuppressive treatments among patients may have added background noise and inter-individual variability to the repertoires. The analysis was unable to tell apart different T cell subtypes. No single strong signal or clonotype linked to IBD turned up in the results, so the idea that one exists was not supported. Repertoire similarity did not differ between concordant and discordant twins, which could be due to limited statistical power. Compared with healthy twins, IBD patients shared fewer clonotypes with other individuals, and the difference was most pronounced in patients with signs of disease activity. Measured by the inverse Simpson index, TCRbeta repertoire diversity was lower in IBD patients than in their healthy co-twins.

Libraries came from 5' RACE. Preparation of each TCR library used roughly 3,300 ng of total RNA. cDNA was synthesized with SMARTScribe reverse transcriptase in eight separate reactions per sample. Unique molecular identifiers containing a 6-nucleotide sample barcode were introduced through template switching during cDNA synthesis. TCRalpha and TCRbeta cDNA was amplified in two nested PCRs of about 17 and 10 cycles, and bead purification was carried out after each PCR. Before amplification, the cDNA was treated with uracil DNA-glycosylase and purified using the QIAquick PCR purification kit. The second PCR added Illumina TruSeq-compatible adapters along with sample-specific barcodes. TapeStation and Qubit were used to check library quality and concentration, and 4.5 to 6 ng of each library was pooled. Sequencing of pooled libraries was carried out on an Illumina HiSeq2500 single-index Rapid Run using 2 x 100 bp reads and custom sequencing primers. The source study handled its data this way. MiGEC version 1.2.6 was used for UMI-based consensus assembly to correct PCR and sequencing errors. MiXCR version 2.1.1 was used to carry out V(D)J alignment, clonotype assembly and CDR3 extraction. To normalise gene usage, clonotype sharing and MAIT/NKT TCR abundance, the top 1000, 10 000 and 20 000 clonotypes in each sample were analysed. After downsampling to 27 000 UMIs, diversity was calculated as the inverse Simpson index using the vegan R package. Statistical testing used paired Mann-Whitney U tests on the discordant twin pairs and applied Benjamini-Hochberg correction for multiple testing. Each CDR3 protein sequence appears as one entry after TCRdb reprocessed the reads, and no DNA is included. V and J calls and clone size were set by TCRdb, not the authors. The sample's own table lists nearly 450,000 distinct CDR3 sequences. Jointly, the top ten make up more than 2% of the sample.

Points on this clonotype: Its antigen remains undetermined.

CDR1 is given as DFQATT and CDR2 as SNEGSKA, both from the germline V gene (reference sequence). The CDR3 covers 14 residues, taking in both the cysteine and the phenylalanine. The coding DNA is unavailable. This sequence originates from a human donor with ulcerative colitis or Crohn's disease, or a healthy co-twin of an affected twin (not recorded which). This chain is built from TRBV20-1 and TRBJ2-7; the D call of TRBD1 rests on TCRdb alone, since no DNA is present to check it. Sequencing was carried out using blood. The CDR3 region has the sequence CSARNSQGNHEQYF.